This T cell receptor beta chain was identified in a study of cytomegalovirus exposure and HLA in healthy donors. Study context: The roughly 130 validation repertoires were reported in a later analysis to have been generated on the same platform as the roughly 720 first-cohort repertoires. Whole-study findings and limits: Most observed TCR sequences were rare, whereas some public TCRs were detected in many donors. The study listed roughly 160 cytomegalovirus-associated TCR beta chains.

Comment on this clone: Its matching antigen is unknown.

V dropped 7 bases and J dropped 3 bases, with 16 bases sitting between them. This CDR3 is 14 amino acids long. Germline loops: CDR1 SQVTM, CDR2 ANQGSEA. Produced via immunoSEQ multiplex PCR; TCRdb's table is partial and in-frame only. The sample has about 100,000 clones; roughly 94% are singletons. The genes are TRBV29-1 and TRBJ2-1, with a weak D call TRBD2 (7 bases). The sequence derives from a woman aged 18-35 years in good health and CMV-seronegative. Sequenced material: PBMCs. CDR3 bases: TGCAGCGCGAGGGGGGGAGATAACTACAATGAGCAGTTCTTC. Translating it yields CSARGGDNYNEQFF.